The 9 T cell receptor beta chains below were found in one sample sequenced in a study of blood T cell repertoires in COVID-19. TCRdb keeps only in-frame clones here, not all; method: immunoSEQ multiplex PCR. The sample consists of almost 95,000 clones, less than 75% of them appearing once. The sample taken for sequencing was peripheral blood. The receptors here all came from a woman aged 55-69 years in a cohort sampled during active or convalescent COVID-19.

The gene calls are TRBV6-5 and TRBJ1-2; possibly TRBD1 for D (5 bases). V was shortened by 9 bases and J by 2 bases, with 13 bases between the two germline ends. The CDR3 runs 13 residues. CDR1 and CDR2 (germline): MNHEY, SVGAGI. CDR3 DNA sequence: TGTGCCAGTCAAGGGGCAGGGAACTATGGCTACACCTTC. It encodes CASQGAGNYGYTF.

The chain recombines TRBV6-4 with TRBJ2-3; D might be TRBD2 (6 bases). This CDR3 comprises 13 residues. Trimming took 8 bases from V and 9 from J, leaving 18 bases between them. In germline, CDR1 is MRHNA, CDR2 SNTAGT. This CDR3 reads CASSLEGQGTQYF. The CDR3 region has the DNA TGTGCCAGCTCCTTGGAGGGGCAAGGAACGCAGTATTTT.

This clone was detected a few times. The chain links TRBV14 to TRBJ2-4; possibly TRBD2 for D (5 bases). The germline CDR1 and CDR2 sequences are SGHDN and FVKESK. Trimming pared 4 bases from V and 8 bases from J, leaving 9 bases between. This CDR3 is 12 amino acids long. CDR3: CASSPRGYIQYF. CDR3 DNA sequence: TGTGCCAGCAGCCCCCGGGGATACATTCAGTACTTC.

This chain connects TRBV6-4 to TRBJ2-3; possible D gene TRBD2, 5 bases. With 5 bases removed from V and 2 bases from J, the gap between germline ends came to 8 bases. The CDR3 consists of 13 residues. Germline CDR1 and CDR2: MRHNA and SNTAGT. Here the CDR3 DNA reads TGTGCCAGCAGTCGGGATTACACAGATACGCAGTATTTT. It yields the protein CASSRDYTDTQYF.

The chain links TRBV2 to TRBJ2-7; 8 positions match TRBD2. After removal of 1 base from V and 0 bases from J, the junction contained 8 bases not matched to a gene. Germline values: CDR1 SNHLY, CDR2 FYNNEI. This CDR3 has 17 residues. In DNA, the CDR3 is TGTGCCAGCAGTGAAGTAGGTACTAGCGGCCTCTCCTACGAGCAGTACTTC. This codes for CASSEVGTSGLSYEQYF.

The chain couples TRBV5-1 to TRBJ1-1; D unclear. V was trimmed by 2 bases and J by 1 base, leaving 12 bases between them. In germline, CDR1 is SGHRS, CDR2 YFSETQ. This CDR3 comprises 15 residues. CDR3 nucleotides: TGCGCCAGCAGCTTCTTAACCCGGGGGAACACTGAAGCTTTCTTT. Translation gives CASSFLTRGNTEAFF.

The chain carries TRBV10-2 and TRBJ1-1; a weak D match, TRBD1 (5 bases). Trimming shortened V by 8 bases and J by 1 base, and 11 bases separated the two germline ends. Germline V gene lookup returns CDR1 WSHSY and CDR2 SAAADI. The CDR3 loop spans 13 amino acids. Here the CDR3 reads CASWEGQNTEAFF. In DNA, the CDR3 is TGCGCCAGCTGGGAAGGACAGAACACTGAAGCTTTCTTT.

V and J are TRBV9 and TRBJ2-5; TRBD2 matches 10 bases. Germline lookup yields CDR1 SGDLS and CDR2 YYNGEE. The V and J ends lost 0 bases and 4 bases, in that order; junction bases with no gene match: 3. The CDR3 extends over 15 amino acids. CDR3 in DNA: TGTGCCAGCAGCGTAGCCGGGACTAGCGCAGAGACCCAGTACTTC. It codes for CASSVAGTSAETQYF.

The V and J genes are TRBV6-2 or TRBV6-3 and TRBJ1-6; weak D call: TRBD1 (5 bases). Trimming stripped 4 bases from V and 9 bases from J, with 16 bases between. The CDR3 length is 15 residues. Germline CDR1 is MNHEY and CDR2 is SVGEGT. The CDR3 coding sequence is TGTGCCAGCAGTTTGGAAAACAGGTTCTCTTCACCCCTCCACTTT. Translated, it gives CASSLENRFSSPLHF.